Following are 2 T cell receptor beta chains from one sample sequenced in a study of shared clonotypes between healthy human individuals. Using immunoSEQ multiplex PCR, the repertoire was profiled, and TCRdb retains in-frame clones only, with some absent. The sample has a few hundred thousand clones, 90% to 98% seen once. Source material: memory CD8+ T cells sorted from blood. Described subset: CD45RO+ cells pooled with CCR7-negative TemRA cells. The origin of the receptors is a man aged 25-40 years in good health.

CDR3 in amino acids: CSVVTANYGYTF. For the CDR3, the DNA is TGCAGCGTTGTGACAGCTAACTATGGCTACACCTTC. The chain links TRBV29-1 to TRBJ1-2; D possibly corresponds to TRBD1 (5 bases). Trimming stripped 4 bases from V and 0 bases from J, with 6 bases between. Germline V gene lookup returns CDR1 SQVTM and CDR2 ANQGSEA. CDR3 length: 12 amino acids.

This clone is a singleton in its sample. The chain joins TRBV6-4 to TRBJ2-7, with D tentatively TRBD2 (5 bases). This CDR3 spans 12 amino acids. The germline V gene encodes CDR1 MRHNA and CDR2 SNTAGT. The ends were cut back, 6 bases at V and 6 bases at J, with 12 bases in the middle. Here the CDR3 DNA reads TGTGCCAGCAGGCCGGGGTACTGCGAGCAGTACTTC. Residues: CASRPGYCEQYF.